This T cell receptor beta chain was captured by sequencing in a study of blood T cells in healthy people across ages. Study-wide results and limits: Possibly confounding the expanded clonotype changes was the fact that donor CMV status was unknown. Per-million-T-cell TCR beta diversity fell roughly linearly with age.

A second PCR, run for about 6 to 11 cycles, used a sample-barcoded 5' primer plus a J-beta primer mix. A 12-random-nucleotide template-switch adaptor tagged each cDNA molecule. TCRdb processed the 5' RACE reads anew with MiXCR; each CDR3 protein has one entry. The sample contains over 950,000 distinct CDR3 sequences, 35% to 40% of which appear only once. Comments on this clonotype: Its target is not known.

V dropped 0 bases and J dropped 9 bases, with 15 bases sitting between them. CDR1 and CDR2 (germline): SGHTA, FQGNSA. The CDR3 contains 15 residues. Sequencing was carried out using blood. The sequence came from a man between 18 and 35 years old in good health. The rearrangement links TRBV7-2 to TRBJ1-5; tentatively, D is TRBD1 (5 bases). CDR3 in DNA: TGTGCCAGCAGCTTAGCGTGGGACCCTAACCGGCCCCAGCATTTT. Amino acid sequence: CASSLAWDPNRPQHF. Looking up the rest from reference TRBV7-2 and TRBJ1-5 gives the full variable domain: GAGVSQSPSNKVTEKGKDVELRCDPISGHTALYWYRQSLGQGLEFLIYFQGNSAPDKSGLPSDRFSAERTGGSVSTLTIQRTQQEDSAVYLCASSLAWDPNRPQHFGDGTRLSIL.